This TCR beta chain was identified during a study of blood T cell repertoires in COVID-19. Germline V gene lookup returns CDR1 LNHDA and CDR2 SQIVND (reference sequence). Trimming cost V 3 bases and J 2 bases; bases outside gene matches: 5. The CDR3 is 15 amino acids. The data were produced by immunoSEQ multiplex PCR, yet TCRdb's version contains in-frame clones alone and is incomplete. The repertoire includes 150,000 to 200,000 clones, 80% to 90% of them detected once, and about 10% sits in the top ten. The J gene is TRBJ2-3, the V gene TRBV19; 7 nucleotides align to TRBD2. This clonotype originated in an elderly woman with COVID-19, enrolled during active disease. The sequenced material came from peripheral blood. DNA for the CDR3: TGTGCCAGTAGTATCGGGCGGGGGACCACAGATACGCAGTATTTT. It specifies CASSIGRGTTDTQYF. Filled out from reference TRBV19 and TRBJ2-3, the complete variable domain reads DGGITQSPKYLFRKEGQNVTLSCEQNLNHDAMYWYRQDPGQGLRLIYYSQIVNDFQKGDIAEGYSVSREKKESFPLTVTSAQKNPTAFYLCASSIGRGTTDTQYFGPGTRLTVL.